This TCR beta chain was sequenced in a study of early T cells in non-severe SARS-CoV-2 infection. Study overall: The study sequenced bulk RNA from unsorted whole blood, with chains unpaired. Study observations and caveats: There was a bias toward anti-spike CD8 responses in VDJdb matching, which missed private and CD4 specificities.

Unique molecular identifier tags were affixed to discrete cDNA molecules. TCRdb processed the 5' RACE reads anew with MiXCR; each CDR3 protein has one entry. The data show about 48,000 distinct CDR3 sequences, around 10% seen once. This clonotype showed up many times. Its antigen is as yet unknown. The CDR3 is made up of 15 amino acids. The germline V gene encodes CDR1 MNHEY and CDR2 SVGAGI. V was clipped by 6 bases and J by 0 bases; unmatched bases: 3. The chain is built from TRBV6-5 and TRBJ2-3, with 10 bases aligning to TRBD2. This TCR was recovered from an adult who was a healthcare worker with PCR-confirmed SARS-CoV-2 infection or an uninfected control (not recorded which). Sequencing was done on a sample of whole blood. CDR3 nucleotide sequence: TGTGCCAGCAGGCGGACTAGCGGAAGCACAGATACGCAGTATTTT. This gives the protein CASRRTSGSTDTQYF.